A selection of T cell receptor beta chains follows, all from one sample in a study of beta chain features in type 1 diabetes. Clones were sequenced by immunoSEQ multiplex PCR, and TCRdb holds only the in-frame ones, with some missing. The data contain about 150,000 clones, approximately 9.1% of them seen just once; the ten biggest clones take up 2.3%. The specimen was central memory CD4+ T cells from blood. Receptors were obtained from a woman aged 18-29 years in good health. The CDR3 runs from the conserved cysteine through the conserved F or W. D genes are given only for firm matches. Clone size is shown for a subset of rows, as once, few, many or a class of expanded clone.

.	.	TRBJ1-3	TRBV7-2	CASSLGSRGNTIYF	TGTGCCAGCAGCTTAGGGTCGCGGGGAAACACCATATATTTT
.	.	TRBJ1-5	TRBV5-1	CASSLTGPVGNQPQHF	TGCGCCAGCAGCTTGACAGGGCCCGTGGGCAATCAGCCCCAGCATTTT
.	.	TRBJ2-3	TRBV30	CAWSSPWGETTDTQYF	TGTGCCTGGAGTAGCCCGTGGGGGGAAACCACAGATACGCAGTATTTT
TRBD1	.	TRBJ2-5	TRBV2	CASTPTGQQETQYF	TGTGCCAGCACTCCAACGGGACAGCAAGAGACCCAGTACTTC
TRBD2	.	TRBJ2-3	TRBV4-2	CASSQEEIAGGPDTQYF	TGTGCCAGCAGCCAAGAGGAAATAGCGGGAGGGCCAGATACGCAGTATTTT
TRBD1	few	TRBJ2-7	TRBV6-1	CASSEGGTGLYEQYF	TGTGCCAGCAGTGAAGGGGGGACAGGGCTATACGAGCAGTACTTC
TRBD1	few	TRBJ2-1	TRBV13	CASSPWTGNNEQFF	TGTGCCAGCAGCCCCTGGACAGGGAACAATGAGCAGTTCTTC
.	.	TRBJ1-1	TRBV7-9	CASSLEAFF	TGTGCCAGCAGCCTGGAAGCTTTCTTT
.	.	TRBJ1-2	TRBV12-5	CASGFPGRTDNYGYTF	TGTGCTAGTGGTTTCCCGGGGCGGACAGACAACTATGGCTACACCTTC
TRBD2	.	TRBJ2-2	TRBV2	CASRGTSGSASNTGELFF	TGTGCCAGCAGGGGGACTAGCGGGAGCGCTTCCAACACCGGGGAGCTGTTTTTT
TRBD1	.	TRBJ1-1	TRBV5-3	CARRGQSKTNTEAFF	TGTGCCAGAAGGGGACAGTCCAAAACGAACACTGAAGCTTTCTTT
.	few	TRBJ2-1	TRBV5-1	CASSLDGGGGYYNEQFF	TGCGCCAGCAGCTTGGATGGGGGCGGGGGTTACTACAATGAGCAGTTCTTC
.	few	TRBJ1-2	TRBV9	CASSPWGGYGYTF	TGTGCCAGCAGCCCCTGGGGGGGCTATGGCTACACCTTC
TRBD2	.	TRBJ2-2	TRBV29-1	CSIRSSGSTGELFF	TGCAGCATCAGAAGTAGCGGGAGTACCGGGGAGCTGTTTTTT
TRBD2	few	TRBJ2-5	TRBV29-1	CSVPMTSGDETQYF	TGCAGCGTTCCCATGACTAGCGGGGATGAGACCCAGTACTTC
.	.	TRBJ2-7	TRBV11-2	CASSLQASEQYF	TGTGCCAGCAGCTTACAGGCTTCCGAGCAGTACTTC
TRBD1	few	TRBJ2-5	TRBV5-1	CASNVGQAQETQYF	TGCGCCAGCAACGTGGGACAGGCCCAAGAGACCCAGTACTTC
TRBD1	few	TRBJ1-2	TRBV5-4	CASNTGTANYGYTF	TGTGCCAGCAACACAGGGACAGCTAACTATGGCTACACCTTC
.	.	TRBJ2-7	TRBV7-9	CASSLRDIYEQYF	TGTGCCAGCAGCTTACGGGACATTTACGAGCAGTACTTC
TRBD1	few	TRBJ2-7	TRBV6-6	CASSQDRGLVYEQYF	TGTGCCAGCAGTCAGGACAGGGGACTTGTGTACGAGCAGTACTTC
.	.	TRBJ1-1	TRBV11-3	CASSSTSGYTEAFF	TGTGCCAGCAGCTCGACCTCGGGATATACTGAAGCTTTCTTT
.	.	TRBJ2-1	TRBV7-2	CASNMDSRDEQFF	TGTGCCAGTAATATGGACTCTCGGGATGAGCAGTTCTTC
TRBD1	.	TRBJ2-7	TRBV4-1	CASSQNAGQGTYEQYF	TGCGCCAGCAGCCAAAACGCAGGACAGGGAACCTACGAGCAGTACTTC
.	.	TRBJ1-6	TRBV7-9	CASSSSQFSPLHF	TGTGCCAGCAGCTCATCCCAGTTTTCACCCCTCCACTTT
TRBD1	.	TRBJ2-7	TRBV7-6	CASSSGWTGGYEQYF	TGTGCCAGCAGTTCCGGATGGACAGGGGGCTACGAGCAGTACTTC
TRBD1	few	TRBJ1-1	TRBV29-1	CSASTSRGHTEAFF	TGCAGCGCCTCAACTTCCAGGGGGCACACTGAAGCTTTCTTT
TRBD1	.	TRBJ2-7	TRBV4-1	CASSLMQGASEQYF	TGCGCCAGCAGCTTAATGCAGGGGGCGAGCGAGCAGTACTTC
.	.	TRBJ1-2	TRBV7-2	CASSPNPDSWYTF	TGTGCCAGCAGCCCTAACCCTGACAGCTGGTACACCTTC
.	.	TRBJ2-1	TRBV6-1	CASFDYLSYNEQFF	TGTGCCAGTTTCGACTACCTCTCCTACAATGAGCAGTTCTTC
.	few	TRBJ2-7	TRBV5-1	CASSGGGGDTYYEQYF	TGCGCCAGCAGCGGAGGGGGAGGGGACACGTATTACGAGCAGTACTTC
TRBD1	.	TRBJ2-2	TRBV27	CASSSTGGSPGELFF	TGTGCCAGCAGTTCGACAGGGGGCTCTCCCGGGGAGCTGTTTTTT
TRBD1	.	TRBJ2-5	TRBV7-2	CASSSTGGMGETQYF	TGTGCCAGCAGCTCGACAGGGGGCATGGGAGAGACCCAGTACTTC
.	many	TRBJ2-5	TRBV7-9	CASSGWGVPATQYF	TGTGCCAGCAGCGGATGGGGGGTGCCTGCGACCCAGTACTTC
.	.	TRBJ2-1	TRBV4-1	CASSALTRSISGEQFF	TGCGCCAGCAGCGCTCTGACTAGAAGCATTTCGGGTGAGCAGTTCTTC
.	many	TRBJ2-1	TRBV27	CATSPGWGTSSYNEQFF	TGTGCCACCTCTCCCGGGTGGGGGACAAGCTCCTACAATGAGCAGTTCTTC
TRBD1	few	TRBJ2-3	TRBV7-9	CASSSRTGGTDTQYF	TGTGCCAGCAGCTCGCGGACAGGGGGCACAGATACGCAGTATTTT
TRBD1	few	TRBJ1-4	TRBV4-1	CASSKGPRQGDEKLFF	TGCGCCAGCAGCAAGGGGCCACGACAGGGGGATGAAAAACTGTTTTTT
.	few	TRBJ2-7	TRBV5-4	CASSLAEGFGSYEQYF	TGTGCCAGCAGCCTGGCGGAGGGGTTTGGCTCCTACGAGCAGTACTTC
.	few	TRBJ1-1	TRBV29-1	CSVEGRPDFEAFF	TGCAGCGTTGAGGGGCGTCCCGATTTTGAAGCTTTCTTT
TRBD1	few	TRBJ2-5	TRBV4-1	CASSQDRGLETQYF	TGCGCCAGCAGCCAAGATAGGGGGCTGGAGACCCAGTACTTC
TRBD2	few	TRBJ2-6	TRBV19	CASSGTSSPGANVLTF	TGTGCCAGCTCCGGGACTAGCTCCCCCGGGGCCAACGTCCTGACTTTC
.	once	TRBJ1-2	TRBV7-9	CASSLGGTTDYGYTF	TGTGCCAGCAGCTTGGGGGGAACAACAGACTATGGCTACACCTTC
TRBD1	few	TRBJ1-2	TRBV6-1	CASSAGQVIYGYTF	TGTGCCAGCAGTGCCGGACAGGTGATCTATGGCTACACCTTC
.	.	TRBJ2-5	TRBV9	CASSVGTSATQYF	TGTGCCAGCAGCGTTGGGACATCAGCGACCCAGTACTTC
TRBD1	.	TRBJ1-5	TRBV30	CAWSRQGGQPQHF	TGTGCCTGGAGTAGACAGGGAGGACAGCCCCAGCATTTT
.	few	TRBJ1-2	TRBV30	CAWSVRSGYTF	TGTGCCTGGAGTGTACGGTCTGGCTACACCTTC
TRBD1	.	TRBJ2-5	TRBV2	CASSSQGKETQYF	TGTGCCAGCAGCTCACAGGGGAAAGAGACCCAGTACTTC
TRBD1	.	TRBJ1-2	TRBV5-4	CASNPDRDGIYGYTF	TGTGCCAGCAACCCGGACAGGGATGGTATCTATGGCTACACCTTC
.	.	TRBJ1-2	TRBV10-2	CASSPPVRADNYGYTF	TGCGCCAGCAGTCCCCCCGTCAGGGCGGATAACTATGGCTACACCTTC
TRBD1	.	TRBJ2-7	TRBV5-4	CASSGGTGVVYEQYF	TGTGCCAGCAGCGGGGGGACAGGGGTTGTTTACGAGCAGTACTTC
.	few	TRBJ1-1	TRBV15	CATSRDPGGNTEAFF	TGTGCCACCAGCAGAGATCCGGGGGGGAACACTGAAGCTTTCTTT
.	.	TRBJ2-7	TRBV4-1	CASSHAEAGPYEQYF	TGCGCCAGCAGCCATGCCGAGGCGGGACCCTACGAGCAGTACTTC
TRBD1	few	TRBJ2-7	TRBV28	CASSPHRDRVYEQYF	TGTGCCAGCAGTCCCCACCGGGACAGGGTATATGAGCAGTACTTC